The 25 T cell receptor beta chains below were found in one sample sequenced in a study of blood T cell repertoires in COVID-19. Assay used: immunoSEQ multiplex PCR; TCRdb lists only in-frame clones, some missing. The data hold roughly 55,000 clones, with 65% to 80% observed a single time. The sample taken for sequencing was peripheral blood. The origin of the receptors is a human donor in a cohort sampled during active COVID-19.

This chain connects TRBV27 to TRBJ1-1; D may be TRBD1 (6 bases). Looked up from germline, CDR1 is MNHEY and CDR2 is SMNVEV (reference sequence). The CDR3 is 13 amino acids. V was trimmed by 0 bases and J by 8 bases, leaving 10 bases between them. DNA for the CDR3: TGTGCCAGCAGTTTATCGGGACAAGCGGAAGCTTTCTTT. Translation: CASSLSGQAEAFF.

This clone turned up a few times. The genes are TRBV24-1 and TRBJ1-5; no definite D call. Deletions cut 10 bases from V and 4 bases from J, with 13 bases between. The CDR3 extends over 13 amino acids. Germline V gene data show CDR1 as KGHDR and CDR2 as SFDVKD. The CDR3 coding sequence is TGTGCCACTAGCAAGGCCGGGAATCAGCCCCAGCATTTT. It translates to CATSKAGNQPQHF.

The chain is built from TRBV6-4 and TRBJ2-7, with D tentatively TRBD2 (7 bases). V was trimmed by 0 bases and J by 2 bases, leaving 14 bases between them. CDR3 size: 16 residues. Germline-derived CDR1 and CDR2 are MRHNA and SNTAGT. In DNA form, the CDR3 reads TGTGCCAGCAGTGACTCTACTTGGGGGGGCGCCTACGAGCAGTACTTC. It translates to CASSDSTWGGAYEQYF.

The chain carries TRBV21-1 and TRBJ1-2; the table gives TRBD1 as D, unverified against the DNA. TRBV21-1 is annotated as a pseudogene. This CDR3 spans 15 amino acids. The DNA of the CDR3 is TGTGCCAGCAGCAAAGAGAAGGGACAGAACTATGGCTACACCTTC. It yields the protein CASSKEKGQNYGYTF.

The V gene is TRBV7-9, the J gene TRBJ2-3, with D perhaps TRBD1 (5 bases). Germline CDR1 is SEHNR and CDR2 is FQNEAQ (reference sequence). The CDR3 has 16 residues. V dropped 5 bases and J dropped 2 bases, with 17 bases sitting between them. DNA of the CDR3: TGTGCCAGCAGCCCGGTTGGGGCCTCCCTCACAGATACGCAGTATTTT. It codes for CASSPVGASLTDTQYF.

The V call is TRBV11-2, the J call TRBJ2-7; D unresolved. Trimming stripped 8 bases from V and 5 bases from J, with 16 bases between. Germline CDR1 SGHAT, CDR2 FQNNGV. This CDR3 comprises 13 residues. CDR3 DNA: TGTGCCAGCGGGCTCTTCCAGGCCGACGAGCAGTACTTC. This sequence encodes CASGLFQADEQYF.

CDR3 nucleotide sequence: TGTGCCAGCAGCGCCCGGGACAGAGGCGAAGCTTTCTTT. It translates to CASSARDRGEAFF. The rearrangement joins TRBV7-9 to TRBJ1-1; 7 nucleotides agree with TRBD1. There are 13 residues in the CDR3. After removal of 5 bases from V and 8 bases from J, the junction contained 8 bases not matched to a gene. CDR1 is SEHNR and CDR2 is FQNEAQ in the germline V gene (reference sequence). Complete variable domain (other parts from reference TRBV7-9 and TRBJ1-1): DTGVSQNPRHKITKRGQNVTFRCDPISEHNRLYWYRQTLGQGPEFLTYFQNEAQLEKSRLLSDRFSAERPKGSFSTLEIQRTEQGDSAMYLCASSARDRGEAFFGQGTRLTVV.

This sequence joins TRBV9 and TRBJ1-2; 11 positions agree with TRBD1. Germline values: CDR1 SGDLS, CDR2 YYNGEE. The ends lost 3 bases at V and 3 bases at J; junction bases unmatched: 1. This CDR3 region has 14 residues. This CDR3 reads CASSGTGGDYGYTF. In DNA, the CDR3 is TGTGCCAGCAGCGGGACAGGGGGCGACTATGGCTACACCTTC.

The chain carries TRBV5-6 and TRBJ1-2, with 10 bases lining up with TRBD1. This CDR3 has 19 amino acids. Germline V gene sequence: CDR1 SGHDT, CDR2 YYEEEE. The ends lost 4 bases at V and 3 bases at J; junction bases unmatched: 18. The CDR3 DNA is TGTGCCAGCAGCGGGGGGTTCCAACGGGACAGGGGCCTCGACTATGGCTACACCTTC. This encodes CASSGGFQRDRGLDYGYTF.

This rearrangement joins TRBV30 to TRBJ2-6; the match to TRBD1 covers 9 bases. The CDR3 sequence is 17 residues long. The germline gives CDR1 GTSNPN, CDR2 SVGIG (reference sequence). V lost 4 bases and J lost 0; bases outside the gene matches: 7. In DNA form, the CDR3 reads TGTGCCTGGAAAACAGGGGGCGCAAGCTCTGGGGCCAACGTCCTGACTTTC. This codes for CAWKTGGASSGANVLTF.

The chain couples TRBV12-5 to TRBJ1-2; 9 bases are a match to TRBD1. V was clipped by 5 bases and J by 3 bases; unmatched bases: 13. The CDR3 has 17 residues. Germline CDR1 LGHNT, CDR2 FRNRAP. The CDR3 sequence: CASGRTLTGGPYYGYTF. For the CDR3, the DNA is TGTGCTAGTGGTCGCACCCTGACAGGGGGACCTTACTATGGCTACACCTTC. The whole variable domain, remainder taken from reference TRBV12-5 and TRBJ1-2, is DARVTQTPRHKVTEMGQEVTMRCQPILGHNTVFWYRQTMMQGLELLAYFRNRAPLDDSGMPKDRFSAEMPDATLATLKIQPSEPRDSAVYFCASGRTLTGGPYYGYTFGSGTRLTVV.

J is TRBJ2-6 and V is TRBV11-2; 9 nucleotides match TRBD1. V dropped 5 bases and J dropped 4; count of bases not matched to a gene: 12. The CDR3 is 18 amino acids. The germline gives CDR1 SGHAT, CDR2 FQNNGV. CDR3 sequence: CASSLFGTGLGGANVLTF. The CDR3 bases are TGTGCCAGCAGCCTATTCGGGACAGGGCTGGGAGGGGCCAACGTCCTGACTTTC.

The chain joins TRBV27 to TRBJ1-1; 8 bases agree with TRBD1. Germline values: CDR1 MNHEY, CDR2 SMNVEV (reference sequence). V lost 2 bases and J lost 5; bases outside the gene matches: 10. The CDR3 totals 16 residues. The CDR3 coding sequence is TGTGCCAGCAGTTTAGTCCCTGGACAGGGAGGGACTGAAGCTTTCTTT. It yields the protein CASSLVPGQGGTEAFF.

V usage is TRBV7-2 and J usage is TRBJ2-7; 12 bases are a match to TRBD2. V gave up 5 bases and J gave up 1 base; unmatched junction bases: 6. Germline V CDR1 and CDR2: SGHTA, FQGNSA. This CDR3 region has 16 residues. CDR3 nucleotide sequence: TGTGCCAGCAGCCCGCAGACTAGCGGGGGTTCCTACGAGCAGTACTTC. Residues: CASSPQTSGGSYEQYF.

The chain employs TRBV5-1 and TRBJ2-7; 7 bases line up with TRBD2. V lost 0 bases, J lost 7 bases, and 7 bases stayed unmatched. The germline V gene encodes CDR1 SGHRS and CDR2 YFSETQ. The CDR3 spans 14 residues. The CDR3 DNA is TGCGCCAGCAGCTTGGCCGCCTCCGGGGGGGAGCAGTACTTC. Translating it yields CASSLAASGGEQYF.

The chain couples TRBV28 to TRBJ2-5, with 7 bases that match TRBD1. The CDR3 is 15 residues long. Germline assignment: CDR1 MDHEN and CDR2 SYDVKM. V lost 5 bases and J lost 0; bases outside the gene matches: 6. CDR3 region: CASSPGTAYQETQYF. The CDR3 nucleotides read TGTGCCAGCAGTCCCGGGACAGCCTACCAAGAGACCCAGTACTTC.

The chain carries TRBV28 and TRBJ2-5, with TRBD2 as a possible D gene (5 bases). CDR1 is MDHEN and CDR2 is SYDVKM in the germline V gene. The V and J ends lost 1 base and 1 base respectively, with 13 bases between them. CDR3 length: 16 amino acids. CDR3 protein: CASSLFPGRAQETQYF. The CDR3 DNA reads TGTGCCAGCAGTTTATTCCCGGGAAGGGCCCAAGAGACCCAGTACTTC.

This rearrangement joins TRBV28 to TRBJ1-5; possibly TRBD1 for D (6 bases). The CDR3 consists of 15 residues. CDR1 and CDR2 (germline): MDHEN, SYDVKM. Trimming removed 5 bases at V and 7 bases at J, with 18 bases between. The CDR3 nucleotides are TGTGCCAGCAGTCCCCGCCACAGGGTCGGGCAGCCCCAGCATTTT. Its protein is CASSPRHRVGQPQHF.

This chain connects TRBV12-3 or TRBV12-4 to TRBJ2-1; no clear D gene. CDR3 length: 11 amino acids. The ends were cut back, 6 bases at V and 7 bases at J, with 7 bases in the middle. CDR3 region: CASRRINEQFF. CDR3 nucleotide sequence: TGTGCCAGCAGGCGTATTAATGAGCAGTTCTTC.

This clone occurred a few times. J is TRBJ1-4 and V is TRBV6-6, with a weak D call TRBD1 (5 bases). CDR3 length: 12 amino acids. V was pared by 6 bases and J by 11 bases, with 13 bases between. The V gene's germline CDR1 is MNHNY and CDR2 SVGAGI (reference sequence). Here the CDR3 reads CASRGPDGKLFF. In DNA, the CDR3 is TGTGCCAGCAGGGGGCCGGACGGGAAACTGTTTTTT.

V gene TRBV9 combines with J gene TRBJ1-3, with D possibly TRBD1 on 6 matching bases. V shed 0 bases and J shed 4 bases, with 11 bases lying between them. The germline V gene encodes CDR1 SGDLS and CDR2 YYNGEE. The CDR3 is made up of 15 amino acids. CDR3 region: CASSVEGGGGNTIYF. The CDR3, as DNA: TGTGCCAGCAGCGTAGAAGGCGGGGGCGGAAACACCATATATTTT. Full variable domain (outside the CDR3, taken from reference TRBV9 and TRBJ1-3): DSGVTQTPKHLITATGQRVTLRCSPRSGDLSVYWYQQSLDQGLQFLIQYYNGEERAKGNILERFSAQQFPDLHSELNLSSLELGDSALYFCASSVEGGGGNTIYFGEGSWLTVV.

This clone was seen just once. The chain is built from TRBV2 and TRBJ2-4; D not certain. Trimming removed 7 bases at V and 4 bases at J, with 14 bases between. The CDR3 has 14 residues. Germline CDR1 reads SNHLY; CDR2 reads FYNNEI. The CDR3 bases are TGTGCCAGCATCCCCGGCGGCTCAAAAAACATTCAGTACTTC. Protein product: CASIPGGSKNIQYF.

CDR3 in DNA: TGTGCCACCAGCAGACCAGACAGGGCTAATCAGCCCCAGCATTTT. Protein product: CATSRPDRANQPQHF. The J gene is TRBJ1-5, the V gene TRBV15, with 7 positions matching TRBD1. Trimming at V came to 2 bases and at J to 4 bases, leaving 5 bases not matched to a gene. CDR3 size: 15 residues. The germline gives CDR1 LNHNV, CDR2 YYDKDF (reference sequence).

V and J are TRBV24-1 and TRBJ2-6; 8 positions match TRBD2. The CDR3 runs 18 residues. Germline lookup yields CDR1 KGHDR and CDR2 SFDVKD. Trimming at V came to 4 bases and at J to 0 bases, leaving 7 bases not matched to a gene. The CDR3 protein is CATSEGHAGGSGANVLTF. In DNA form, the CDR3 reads TGTGCCACCAGTGAAGGCCACGCGGGGGGCTCTGGGGCCAACGTCCTGACTTTC.

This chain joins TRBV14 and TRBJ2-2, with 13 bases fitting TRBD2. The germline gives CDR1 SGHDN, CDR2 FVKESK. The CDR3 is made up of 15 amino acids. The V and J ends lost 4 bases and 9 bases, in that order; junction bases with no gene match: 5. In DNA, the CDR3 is TGTGCCAGCAGCCGACTCGGGACTAGCGGGAGGGAGCTGTTTTTT. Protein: CASSRLGTSGRELFF.